Described below is a single T cell receptor (beta chain) sequence and its context. Sequenced by immunoSEQ multiplex PCR; TCRdb stores in-frame clones only, minus some. The sample records about 35,000 clones, roughly nine tenths being singletons. The sample originates from a study of T cells in tuberculosis. About the study: This South African cohort compared adolescents with or without latent tuberculosis against adults with active tuberculosis. Within 7 days of starting treatment, or before, PBMC were stored.

As to time point: new active TB diagnosis, blood taken before or within 7 days of starting treatment. Active tuberculosis patients were new diagnoses, HIV-seronegative, South African, and aged 18 years or older. On average around 100,000 T cells per donor were immunosequenced. The clonotype comes from an adult with tuberculosis. Some clones in this sample may be carry-over from other donors' samples. Specimen: PBMCs, collected at tuberculosis diagnosis.

CDR3 loop: CASSPRQGAQGDTQYF. The CDR3 DNA is TGTGCCAGCAGCCCCCGACAGGGGGCGCAGGGAGATACGCAGTATTTT. The V gene is TRBV11-2, the J gene TRBJ2-3, with 10 bases lining up with TRBD1. CDR1 is SGHAT and CDR2 is FQNNGV in the germline V gene. The junction had 10 bases not matched to a gene; V was cut back by 5 bases and J by 5 bases. CDR3 length equals 16 residues.